A selection of T cell receptor beta chains follows, all from one sample in a study of T cells in Graves' hyperthyroidism and ophthalmopathy. TCRdb fed the multiplex PCR reads into MiXCR, producing one record per CDR3 protein. The sample has hundreds of thousands of distinct CDR3 sequences; 38% are singletons. The sample consisted of blood. All receptors come from a man younger than 30 with Graves' hyperthyroidism. Both conserved end residues are part of each CDR3. The D gene is left open where the match is weak. Part of the rows lack a size; the others show once, few, many or a class for expanded clones.

j_call v_call clone_size d_call cdr3_aa cdr3_nt
TRBJ2-7 TRBV7-8 NA NA CASSLASAGIYEQYF TGTGCCAGCAGCTTAGCGAGCGCGGGGATCTACGAGCAGTACTTC
TRBJ2-7 TRBV20-1 few NA CSAPPSDSYEQYF TGCAGTGCGCCGCCTAGCGACTCCTACGAGCAGTACTTC
TRBJ2-6 TRBV29-1 many NA CSVGQHSGANVLTF TGCAGCGTTGGCCAGCACTCTGGGGCCAACGTCCTGACTTTC
TRBJ2-7 TRBV5-1 NA TRBD2 CASSLTSGRTYSYEQYF TGCGCCAGCAGCTTGACTAGCGGGAGGACCTACTCCTACGAGCAGTACTTC
TRBJ1-5 TRBV7-9 NA TRBD1 CAWDRGFNQPQHF TGTGCCTGGGACAGGGGATTCAATCAGCCCCAGCATTTT
TRBJ1-1 TRBV12-3/TRBV12-4 many NA CASSLRGGDTEAFF TGTGCCAGCAGTTTACGGGGAGGGGACACTGAAGCTTTCTTT
TRBJ1-6 TRBV10-3 few NA CASSPLGTSPLHF TGTGCCAGCTCACCATTGGGGACCTCACCCCTCCACTTT
TRBJ1-4 TRBV6-5 NA TRBD1 CASSPGGQPEKLFF TGTGCCAGCAGTCCAGGGGGCCAGCCCGAAAAACTGTTTTTT
TRBJ1-4 TRBV7-2 few NA CASSLVPVRGGEKLFF TGTGCCAGCAGCTTGGTGCCGGTCCGCGGTGGGGAAAAACTGTTTTTT
TRBJ1-1 TRBV7-2 many NA CASSRYQGGAEAFF TGTGCCAGCAGCCGTTATCAGGGAGGCGCTGAAGCTTTCTTT
TRBJ1-1 TRBV7-9 many NA CASSLLVNTEAFF TGTGCCAGCAGCTTATTGGTGAACACTGAAGCTTTCTTT
TRBJ2-5 TRBV12-3/TRBV12-4 NA NA CASSKRDRNQETQYF TGTGCCAGCAGTAAGCGCGACAGAAACCAAGAGACCCAGTACTTC
TRBJ2-7 TRBV10-3 NA NA CAISESGGSEEQYF TGTGCCATCAGTGAGTCAGGGGGATCTGAGGAGCAGTACTTC
TRBJ2-6 TRBV5-5 NA TRBD1 CANSADRDRGLVGANVLTF TGCGCCAACAGCGCCGATCGGGACAGGGGGCTCGTTGGGGCCAACGTCCTGACTTTC
TRBJ1-2 TRBV7-9 NA NA CASSLGYADGYTF TGTGCCAGCAGCCTAGGGTACGCTGATGGCTACACCTTC
TRBJ2-7 TRBV15 NA NA CATSRRGIIYEQYF TGTGCCACCAGCAGGCGAGGGATTATCTACGAGCAGTACTTC
TRBJ2-7 TRBV7-3 NA TRBD1 CASSLPPDRVEQYF TGTGCCAGCAGCTTACCCCCCGACAGGGTGGAGCAGTACTTC
TRBJ1-6 TRBV7-2 many NA CASSLEGQGRRPLHF TGTGCCAGCAGCCTAGAGGGGCAGGGACGAAGGCCCCTCCACTTT
TRBJ2-5 TRBV12-3/TRBV12-4 NA TRBD2 CASSLARGGLAGQETQYF TGTGCCAGCAGTTTAGCGCGGGGAGGGCTAGCGGGGCAGGAGACCCAGTACTTC
TRBJ1-1 TRBV5-1 NA NA CASSASTAMNTEAFF TGCGCCAGCAGCGCATCGACAGCCATGAACACTGAAGCTTTCTTT
TRBJ2-7 TRBV19 few TRBD2 CASSPGLAQAEQYF TGTGCCAGTAGTCCGGGACTAGCTCAAGCCGAGCAGTACTTC
TRBJ1-3 TRBV7-2 NA NA CASSPPAGGGNTIYF TGTGCCAGCAGCCCCCCGGCGGGGGGGGGAAACACCATATATTTT
TRBJ1-3 TRBV2 many NA CASGIDSGNTIYF TGTGCCAGCGGGATCGACTCTGGAAACACCATATATTTT
TRBJ2-5 TRBV9 few TRBD2 CASSASGGIQETQYF TGTGCCAGCAGCGCTAGCGGGGGGATCCAAGAGACCCAGTACTTC
TRBJ2-5 TRBV29-1 NA TRBD1 CSSGSTGEQTQYF TGCAGCTCAGGCTCGACAGGGGAACAGACCCAGTACTTC
TRBJ1-1 TRBV7-9 few TRBD1 CASSTWTGPNTEAFF TGTGCCAGCAGCACCTGGACAGGGCCGAACACTGAAGCTTTCTTT
TRBJ1-2 TRBV6-5 NA NA CASGPNLYGYTF TGTGCTTCGGGGCCGAACCTCTATGGCTACACCTTC
TRBJ2-2 TRBV29-1 NA TRBD2 CSVPRGGNTGELFF TGCAGCGTTCCCCGGGGGGGGAACACCGGGGAGCTGTTTTTT
TRBJ1-5 TRBV15 many NA CATSSPRGLPDQPQHF TGTGCCACCAGCTCTCCCCGGGGACTCCCGGATCAGCCCCAGCATTTT
TRBJ1-1 TRBV9 NA NA CASSVDLQGGKTEAFF TGTGCCAGCAGCGTAGACCTTCAAGGGGGGAAGACTGAAGCTTTCTTT
TRBJ1-3 TRBV29-1 medium-sized NA CSAWTDTIYF TGCAGCGCCTGGACGGACACCATATATTTT
TRBJ2-2 TRBV7-9 NA TRBD2 CASSSPPLAGKSTGELFF TGTGCCAGCAGCTCCCCCCCTCTAGCGGGGAAGAGCACCGGGGAGCTGTTTTTT